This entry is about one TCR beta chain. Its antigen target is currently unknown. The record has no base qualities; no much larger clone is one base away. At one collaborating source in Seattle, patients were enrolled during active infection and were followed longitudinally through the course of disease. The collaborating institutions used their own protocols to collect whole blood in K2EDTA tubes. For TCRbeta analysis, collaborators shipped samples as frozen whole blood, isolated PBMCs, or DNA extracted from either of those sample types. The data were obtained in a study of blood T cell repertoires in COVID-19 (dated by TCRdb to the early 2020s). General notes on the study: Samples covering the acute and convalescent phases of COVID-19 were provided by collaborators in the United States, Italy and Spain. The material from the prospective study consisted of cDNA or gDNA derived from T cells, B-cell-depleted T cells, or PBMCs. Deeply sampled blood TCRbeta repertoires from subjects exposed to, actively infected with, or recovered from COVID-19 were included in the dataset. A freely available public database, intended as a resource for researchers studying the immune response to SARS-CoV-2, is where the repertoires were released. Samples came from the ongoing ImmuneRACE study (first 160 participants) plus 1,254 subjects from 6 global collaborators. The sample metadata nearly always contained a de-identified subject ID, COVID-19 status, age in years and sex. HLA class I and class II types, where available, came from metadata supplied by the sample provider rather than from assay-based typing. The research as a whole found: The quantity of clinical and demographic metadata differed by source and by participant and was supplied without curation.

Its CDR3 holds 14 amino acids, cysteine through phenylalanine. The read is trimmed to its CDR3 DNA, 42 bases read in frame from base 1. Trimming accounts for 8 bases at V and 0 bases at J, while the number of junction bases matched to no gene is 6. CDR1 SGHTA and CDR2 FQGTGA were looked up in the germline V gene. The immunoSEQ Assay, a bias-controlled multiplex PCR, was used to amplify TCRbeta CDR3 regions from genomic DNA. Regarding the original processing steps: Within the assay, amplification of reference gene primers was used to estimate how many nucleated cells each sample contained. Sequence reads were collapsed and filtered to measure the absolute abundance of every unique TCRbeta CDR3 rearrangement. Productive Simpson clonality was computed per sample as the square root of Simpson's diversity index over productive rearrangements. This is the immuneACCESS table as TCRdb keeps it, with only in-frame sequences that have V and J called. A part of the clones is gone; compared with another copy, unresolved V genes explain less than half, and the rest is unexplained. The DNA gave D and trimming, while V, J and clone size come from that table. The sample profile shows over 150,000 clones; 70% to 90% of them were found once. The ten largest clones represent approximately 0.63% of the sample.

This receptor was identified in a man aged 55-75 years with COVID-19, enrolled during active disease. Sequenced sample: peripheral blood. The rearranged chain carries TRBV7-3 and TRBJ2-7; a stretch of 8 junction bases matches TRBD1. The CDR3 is CASGNRGNSYEQYF. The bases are TGTGCCAGCGGCAACAGGGGGAACTCCTACGAGCAGTACTTC.